This TCR beta chain was obtained from a study of low-dose radiotherapy and immunotherapy resistance in tumors. Study-level background: Administration of intravenous cyclophosphamide at 200 mg/m2 took place every two weeks, one day before radiation and immunotherapy.

TRAV and TRBV primers primed cDNA for both TCRalpha and TCRbeta. PCR amplification of the TCRs was performed with Phusion for 20 to 25 PCR cycles, and it relied on a constant-region primer together with a V-primer adapter. After the mRNA was isolated, it was amplified using in vitro transcription. TCRdb re-analysed the reads in MiXCR, keeping a single row per CDR3 protein. The data show about 82,000 distinct CDR3 sequences, approximately 19% seen once. The CDR3 spans 19 residues. With V trimmed by 6 bases and J by 3 bases, 12 bases remained unmatched. The germline CDR1 and CDR2 sequences are LGHNA and YNFKEQ. Time point in this sample: before trial treatment. Donors, who were enrolled in a single-arm phase I dose-escalation trial, received nivolumab, ipilimumab, aspirin, low-dose cyclophosphamide and low-dose radiotherapy.

This sequence originates from a male donor with prostate cancer. Specimen: PBMCs, collected before treatment. The V and J genes are TRBV4-2 and TRBJ2-2, with 14 positions matching TRBD2. The CDR3 loop is CASSPGLAGAVGDTGELFF. CDR3 in DNA: TGTGCCAGCAGTCCGGGACTAGCGGGAGCGGTTGGGGACACCGGGGAGCTGTTTTTT.